What follows describes a single TCR beta chain. Method: immunoSEQ multiplex PCR; TCRdb's copy keeps in-frame clones and lacks some. The sample holds about 2 million clones, about 95% seen once. The data were obtained in a study of shared clonotypes between healthy human individuals. The naive CD8 population came from CD45RO-negative cells selected for CCR7, without terminally differentiated effector memory CD45RA+ cells. V dropped 3 bases and J dropped 4; count of bases not matched to a gene: 10. The CDR3 extends over 16 amino acids. Germline V gene data show CDR1 as SGHDT and CDR2 as YYEEEE. Sequencing was done on a sample of naive CD8+ T cells sorted from blood. The chain couples TRBV5-6 to TRBJ2-7, with 10 positions matching TRBD1. This TCR came from a young man in good health. This CDR3 is CASSWTPGQGLYEQYF. CDR3 sequence (DNA): TGTGCCAGCAGCTGGACGCCGGGACAGGGGCTGTACGAGCAGTACTTC.